Reported below is one T cell receptor (beta chain). The sample belongs to a study of blood T cell repertoires in COVID-19. Assay: immunoSEQ multiplex PCR; the TCRdb copy retains only in-frame clones and omits some. The profile covers 200,000 or so clones, with about nine tenths appearing a single time and less than 4.5% taken by the ten largest. This receptor was obtained from a man aged 50-60 years with acute or convalescent COVID-19. Sequencing used peripheral blood.

CDR3 coding DNA: TGTGCTAGTGGTTTGAATCGGGACATGAACACTGAAGCTTTCTTT. Encoded protein: CASGLNRDMNTEAFF. The chain joins TRBV12-5 to TRBJ1-1; a possible D gene is TRBD1 (6 bases). The CDR3 has 15 residues. Germline V gives CDR1 LGHNT, CDR2 FRNRAP. V lost 2 bases and J 0 bases, leaving 10 bases between the germline ends.